This T cell receptor (beta chain) was found in a study of identifying expanded T cells in peripheral blood. Study findings and constraints: Two-week clone count variance significantly increased as total template count grew. Differentially abundant clones: about 1.2 between replicates, about 17 at two to three weeks, around 20 at four.

This clone was found once. The antigen is not known. Germline-derived CDR1 and CDR2 are SGHRS and YFSETQ. The V end was cut by 2 bases, the J end by 0 bases, with 6 bases between. This CDR3 has 14 residues. TCRdb keeps only in-frame clones here, not all; method: immunoSEQ multiplex PCR. The data contain roughly 78,000 clones, almost 90% of them singletons. The sequenced sample was blood. The TCR sequence derives from a person between 18 and 75 years old in good health. The chain joins TRBV5-1 to TRBJ2-4; TRBD1 is a possible D gene (5 bases). This chain's CDR3 is CASSLGEAKNIQYF. The DNA of the CDR3 is TGCGCCAGCAGCTTAGGGGAAGCCAAAAACATTCAGTACTTC.